The 3 T cell receptor beta chains in this list originate from one sample, sequenced in a study of shared clonotypes between healthy human individuals. Generated by immunoSEQ multiplex PCR, the TCRdb table keeps only in-frame clones and is missing some. The sample lists 2 million to 2.5 million clones, more than 85% occurring once. The sequenced sample was naive CD4+ T cells from PBMCs. The subset: CD45RA+ positively selected. Receptor source: a man aged 18 to 29 in good health. Some clones in this sample may be carry-over from other donors' samples.

The V call is TRBV19, the J call TRBJ1-1; D may be TRBD1 (6 bases). There are 16 residues in the CDR3. Germline V gene data show CDR1 as LNHDA and CDR2 as SQIVND (reference sequence). V dropped 7 bases and J dropped 0 bases, with 18 bases sitting between them. The CDR3: CASTGAIPLMNTEAFF. The CDR3 DNA is TGTGCCAGTACAGGGGCCATACCCCTTATGAACACTGAAGCTTTCTTT.

V gene TRBV7-3 combines with J gene TRBJ2-1; 10 bases are a match to TRBD2. The CDR3 has 17 residues. V dropped 0 bases and J dropped 7; count of bases not matched to a gene: 9. CDR1 SGHTA and CDR2 FQGTGA come from the germline V gene. Here the CDR3 reads CASSLTAGGPGENEQFF. The CDR3, as DNA: TGTGCCAGCAGCTTAACAGCGGGAGGGCCAGGGGAGAATGAGCAGTTCTTC. Together with reference TRBV7-3 and TRBJ2-1, the CDR3 gives the full variable domain: GAGVSQTPSNKVTEKGKYVELRCDPISGHTALYWYRQSLGQGPEFLIYFQGTGAADDSGLPNDRFFAVRPEGSVSTLKIQRTERGDSAVYLCASSLTAGGPGENEQFFGPGTRLTVL.

The gene calls are TRBV7-2 and TRBJ2-7, with 16 nucleotides matching TRBD2. V was clipped by 6 bases and J by 0 bases; unmatched bases: 8. The CDR3 is 18 amino acids. CDR1 is SGHTA, CDR2 FQGNSA, per germline. In DNA form, the CDR3 reads TGTGCCAGCAGATCCGGGACTAGCGGGAGGGGGCTCTCCTACGAGCAGTACTTC. Translating it yields CASRSGTSGRGLSYEQYF.